This entry features one TCR beta chain sequence. Its antigen remains unidentified. A multiplex PCR was run with 60 Vbeta primers and 13 Jbeta primers. Original handling: Some 10 million of the 80 million or so unique TCR beta chains counted in a later analysis were shared. Profiled with immunoSEQ multiplex PCR; TCRdb holds only in-frame clones, not every one. That table is the source of V, J and clone size, and D and trimming were worked out from the DNA. Of approximately 150,000 clones detected, under 70% appear once; the ten largest clones hold around 9.3%. This CDR3 is 15 amino acids long. V lost 3 bases and J 6 bases, leaving 19 bases between the germline ends. Looked up from germline, CDR1 is SGDLS and CDR2 is YYNGEE. This record belongs to a study of cytomegalovirus exposure and HLA in healthy donors. Study results and caveats: The authors assumed roughly uniform sequencing depth across donors for presence/absence analyses. As a later analysis revealed, the rate of TCR association differed by HLA locus, with DRB1 most and HLA-C fewest.

Sample: PBMCs. This TCR came from a man between 25 and 39 years old in good health and CMV-seropositive. The J gene is TRBJ2-7, the V gene TRBV9; D may be TRBD1 (6 bases). CDR3 in DNA: TGTGCCAGCAGCGGCTCCGGGACACCTTTTGCCGAGCAGTACTTC. Its protein product is CASSGSGTPFAEQYF.